Below, 13 T cell receptor beta chains from the same sample are listed, as sequenced in a study of blood T cell repertoires in COVID-19 (dated by TCRdb to about 2020). The library was made by the immunoSEQ multiplex PCR assay. Entries here come from immuneACCESS through TCRdb and include only in-frame sequences with V and J called. Some clones fail to appear in such tables; in the studies checked, an unresolved V gene covers under half of the shortfall, and the cause of the remainder is unknown. This sample gives fewer than 350,000 clones in total; 70% to 90% of them show up just once. Approximately 1.8% of the sample comes from the top ten. Material: peripheral blood. These receptors were collected from a woman younger than 45 with COVID-19, enrolled during active disease.

The CDR3 DNA sequence: TGTGCCAGCAGTGATCCCAGGCTCGACGAGCAGTACGTC. It encodes CASSDPRLDEQYV. The chain combines TRBV2 with TRBJ2-7, with D unclear. There are 13 residues in the CDR3. V was clipped by 3 bases and J by 5 bases, with 11 bases between them. Germline V CDR1 and CDR2: SNHLY, FYNNEI.

The chain recombines TRBV28 with TRBJ2-2, with D perhaps TRBD1 (5 bases). CDR3 size: 15 residues. The germline V gene has CDR1 MDHEN and CDR2 SYDVKM. V gave up 3 bases and J gave up 4 bases, with 12 bases separating them. CDR3 amino acids: CASSFLGRATGELFF. In DNA, the CDR3 is TGTGCCAGCAGTTTTCTCGGCAGGGCCACCGGGGAGCTGTTTTTT. Full variable domain (outside the CDR3, taken from reference TRBV28 and TRBJ2-2): DVKVTQSSRYLVKRTGEKVFLECVQDMDHENMFWYRQDPGLGLRLIYFSYDVKMKEKGDIPEGYSVSREKKERFSLILESASTNQTSMYLCASSFLGRATGELFFGEGSRLTVL.

The chain uses TRBV10-3 and TRBJ1-1, with D unresolved. The V gene's germline CDR1 is ENHRY and CDR2 SYGVKD. The CDR3 has 13 residues. V lost 0 bases and J lost 3, with 5 bases in between. The CDR3: CAISESPDTEAFF. CDR3 sequence (DNA): TGTGCCATCAGTGAGTCCCCTGACACTGAAGCTTTCTTT.

This clone was picked up a small number of times. The V call is TRBV12-3 or TRBV12-4, the J call TRBJ2-5; D gene unclear. The CDR3 is made up of 13 amino acids. The V end was cut by 0 bases, the J end by 4 bases, with 6 bases between. The CDR3 coding sequence is TGTGCCAGCAGTTTAGCGCTAGGAGAGACCCAGTACTTC. Amino acids: CASSLALGETQYF.

The V and J genes are TRBV28 and TRBJ1-1; D not resolved. The CDR3 contains 13 residues. Trimming shortened V by 6 bases and J by 0 bases, and 8 bases separated the two germline ends. Per the germline V gene, CDR1 is MDHEN and CDR2 is SYDVKM. CDR3 sequence reads: CASRPDLNTEAFF. For the CDR3, the DNA is TGTGCCAGCAGACCGGACTTGAACACTGAAGCTTTCTTT.

The genes are TRBV3-1 (or the pseudogene TRBV3-2) and TRBJ2-1; D possibly corresponds to TRBD2 (5 bases). The germline V gene has CDR1 LGHDT and CDR2 YNNKEL (reference sequence). V shed 0 bases and J shed 4 bases, with 19 bases lying between them. The CDR3 is 18 residues long. The CDR3 DNA reads as TGTGCCAGCAGCCAAGATAGTATGCGGGTTGGACTGTACAATGAGCAGTTCTTC. Amino acids: CASSQDSMRVGLYNEQFF.

This chain uses TRBV30 with TRBJ1-1, with 9 bases matching TRBD1. The junction had 5 bases not matched to a gene; V was cut back by 8 bases and J by 1 base. The CDR3 spans 13 residues. Per germline, CDR1 GTSNPN and CDR2 SVGIG (reference sequence). Written as DNA, the CDR3 is TGTGCCCGGGACAGGGCCCCGAACACTGAAGCTTTCTTT. This encodes CARDRAPNTEAFF.

The chain links TRBV6-6 to TRBJ2-5; TRBD2 aligns across 7 bases. J gave up 7 bases and V 6 bases, and 11 bases lay outside the gene matches. This CDR3 region has 14 residues. Germline V gene lookup returns CDR1 MNHNY and CDR2 SVGAGI (reference sequence). The CDR3 protein is CASSPLGTTGTQYF. The CDR3 bases are TGTGCCAGCAGCCCACTTGGGACTACGGGGACCCAGTACTTC.

This clone was seen just once. The chain recombines TRBV9 with TRBJ1-2, with 9 bases that match TRBD1. This CDR3 contains 18 residues. CDR1 and CDR2 (germline): SGDLS, YYNGEE. The V gene end was trimmed by 2 bases and the J gene end by 5 bases; junction bases not matched to a gene: 16. CDR3 coding DNA: TGTGCCAGCAGCGTTTTACAGGGGGCTTCAGCAAGGAGGTATGGCTACACCTTC. Its translation is CASSVLQGASARRYGYTF.

The CDR3 is CASPSPGGGYTF. For the CDR3, the DNA is TGTGCCAGCCCCTCCCCGGGGGGCGGCTACACCTTC. The chain joins TRBV7-2 to TRBJ1-2, with D maybe TRBD1 (6 bases). The CDR3 extends over 12 amino acids. V was clipped by 8 bases and J by 8 bases, with 15 bases between them. Per germline, CDR1 SGHTA and CDR2 FQGNSA.

The table lists this clone with a count of one. The chain couples TRBV13 to TRBJ1-1; a possible D gene is TRBD1 (6 bases). This CDR3 contains 14 residues. Trimming took off 8 bases at V and 3 bases at J, with 16 bases between the two ends. Germline lookup yields CDR1 PRHDT and CDR2 FYEKMQ (reference sequence). The CDR3 region has the DNA TGTGCCAGCGGACAGATGATTTCGGACACTGAAGCTTTCTTT. It yields the protein CASGQMISDTEAFF.

The sample holds many counts of this clone. This chain connects TRBV5-1 to TRBJ2-7; TRBD2 agrees at 12 bases. The trim removed 1 base at V and 12 bases at J, leaving 11 bases unmatched. There are 15 residues in the CDR3. Germline CDR1 SGHRS, CDR2 YFSETQ. For the CDR3, the DNA is TGCGCCAGCAGCTTGTTTACGGAGACTAGCGGGGGCGCGTACTTC. Protein: CASSLFTETSGGAYF.

About this clone itself: This specimen includes other DNA sequences encoding the same CDR3. The chain recombines TRBV11-2 with TRBJ2-1, with TRBD2 matching over 13 bases. This CDR3 is built from 14 residues. After removal of 5 bases from V and 6 bases from J, the junction contained 1 base not matched to a gene. The V gene's germline CDR1 is SGHAT and CDR2 FQNNGV. In nucleotides, the CDR3 is TGTGCCAGCAGCAGGACTAGCGGGGGCAATGAGCAGTTCTTC. This codes for CASSRTSGGNEQFF. Complete variable domain (other parts from reference TRBV11-2 and TRBJ2-1): EAGVAQSPRYKIIEKRQSVAFWCNPISGHATLYWYQQILGQGPKLLIQFQNNGVVDDSQLPKDRFSAERLKGVDSTLKIQPAKLEDSAVYLCASSRTSGGNEQFFGPGTRLTVL.